This T cell receptor beta chain was profiled in a study of a mutant IDH1 vaccine in newly diagnosed glioma. Sequenced by immunoSEQ multiplex PCR; TCRdb stores in-frame clones only, minus some. The sample records roughly 86,000 clones, just under 90% being singletons. This clone was seen a few times. What it binds is not known. Time point reported: week 47, end of study. Vaccination used 300 ug of mutant IDH1 20-mer peptide per dose, with topical imiquimod. The sample was PBMCs, taken from a glioma patient whose treatment included an IDH1 peptide vaccine. This TCR derives from a woman aged 50 to 60 with glioma.

The CDR3 DNA is TGCGCCAGCAGCTACCTACCCGGGAGCTCCTACGAGCAGTACTTC. Its translation: CASSYLPGSSYEQYF. The chain recombines TRBV5-1 with TRBJ2-7, with D perhaps TRBD2 (6 bases). CDR3 length equals 15 residues. The ends were cut back, 3 bases at V and 0 bases at J, with 13 bases in the middle. Germline values: CDR1 SGHRS, CDR2 YFSETQ.